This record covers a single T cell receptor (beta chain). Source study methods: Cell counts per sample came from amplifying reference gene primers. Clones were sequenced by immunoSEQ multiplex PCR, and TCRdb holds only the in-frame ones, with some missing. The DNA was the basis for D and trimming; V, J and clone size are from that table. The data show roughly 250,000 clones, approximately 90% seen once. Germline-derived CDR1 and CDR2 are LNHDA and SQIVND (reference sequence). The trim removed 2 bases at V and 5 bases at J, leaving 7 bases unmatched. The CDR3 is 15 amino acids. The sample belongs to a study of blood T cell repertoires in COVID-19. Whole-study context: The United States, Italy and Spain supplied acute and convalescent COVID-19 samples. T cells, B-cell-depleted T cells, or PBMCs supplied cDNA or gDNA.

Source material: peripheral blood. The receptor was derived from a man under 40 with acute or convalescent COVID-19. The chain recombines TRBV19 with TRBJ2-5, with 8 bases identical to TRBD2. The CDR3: CASSISRGGVETQYF. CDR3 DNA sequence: TGTGCCAGTAGTATAAGCCGGGGGGGCGTTGAGACCCAGTACTTC.